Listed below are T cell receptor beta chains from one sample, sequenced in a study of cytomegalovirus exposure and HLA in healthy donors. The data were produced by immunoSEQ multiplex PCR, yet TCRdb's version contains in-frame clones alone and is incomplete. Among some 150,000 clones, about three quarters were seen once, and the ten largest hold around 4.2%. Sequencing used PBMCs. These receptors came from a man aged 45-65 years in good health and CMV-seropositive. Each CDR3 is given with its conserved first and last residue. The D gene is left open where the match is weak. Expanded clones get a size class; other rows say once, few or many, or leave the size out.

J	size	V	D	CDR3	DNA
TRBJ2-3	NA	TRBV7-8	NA	CASSLSAGDDTQYF	TGTGCCAGCAGCTTGTCAGCGGGCGATGATACGCAGTATTTT
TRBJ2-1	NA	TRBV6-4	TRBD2	CASSVLAGPNNEQFF	TGTGCCAGCAGTGTATTAGCGGGGCCGAACAATGAGCAGTTCTTC
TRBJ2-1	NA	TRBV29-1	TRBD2	CSVETSALPPLF	TGCAGCGTTGAGACTAGCGCCCTCCCCCCGCTCTTC
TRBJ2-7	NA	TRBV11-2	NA	CASSLGSDMYIYEQYF	TGTGCCAGCAGCTTAGGGTCGGACATGTATATTTACGAGCAGTACTTC
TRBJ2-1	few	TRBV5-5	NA	CASSQQVNEQFF	TGTGCCAGCAGCCAACAAGTCAATGAGCAGTTCTTC
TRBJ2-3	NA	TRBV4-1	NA	CASSQDRGAPPDTQYF	TGCGCCAGCAGCCAAGATCGGGGGGCCCCCCCAGATACGCAGTATTTT
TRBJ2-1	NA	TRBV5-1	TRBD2	CASSSTSGGYNEQFF	TGCGCCAGCAGCTCAACTAGCGGGGGTTACAATGAGCAGTTCTTC
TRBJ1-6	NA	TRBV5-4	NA	CASSSQVSPLHF	TGTGCCAGCAGCTCACAGGTTTCACCCCTCCACTTT
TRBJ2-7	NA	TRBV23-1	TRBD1	CASSQIGTASEQYF	TGCGCCAGCAGTCAAATTGGGACAGCGAGCGAGCAGTACTTC
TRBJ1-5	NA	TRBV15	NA	CATSRAGNNQPQHF	TGTGCCACCAGCAGAGCAGGGAACAATCAGCCCCAGCATTTT
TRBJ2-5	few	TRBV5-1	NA	CASSFTPSGQETQYF	TGCGCCAGCAGCTTCACACCCAGCGGGCAAGAGACCCAGTACTTC
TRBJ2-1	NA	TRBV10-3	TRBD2	CAISSSGGTYNEQFF	TGTGCCATCAGTTCTAGCGGGGGGACCTACAATGAGCAGTTCTTC
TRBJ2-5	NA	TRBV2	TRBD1	CASSEGGTGLGETQYF	TGTGCCAGCAGTGAGGGGGGGACAGGGCTTGGGGAGACCCAGTACTTC
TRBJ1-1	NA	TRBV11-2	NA	CASSQKQNRVNTEAFF	TGTGCCAGCAGCCAAAAGCAGAACAGGGTAAACACTGAAGCTTTCTTT
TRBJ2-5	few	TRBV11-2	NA	CASSFGGAETQYF	TGTGCCAGCAGCTTTGGGGGGGCGGAGACCCAGTACTTC
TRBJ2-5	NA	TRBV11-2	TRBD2	CASSRDYPQETQYF	TGTGCCAGCAGCCGGGACTATCCCCAAGAGACCCAGTACTTC
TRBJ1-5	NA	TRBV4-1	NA	CASSPGVGSQPQHF	TGCGCCAGCAGCCCAGGAGTGGGGAGTCAGCCCCAGCATTTT
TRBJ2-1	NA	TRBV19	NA	CASSVQGLNEQFF	TGTGCCAGTAGTGTACAGGGATTAAATGAGCAGTTCTTC
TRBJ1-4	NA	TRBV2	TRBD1	CASRPGQFNEKLFF	TGTGCCAGCAGGCCGGGACAGTTTAATGAAAAACTGTTTTTT
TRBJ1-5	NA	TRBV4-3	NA	CASSQETVSNQPQHF	TGCGCCAGCAGCCAAGAAACAGTAAGCAATCAGCCCCAGCATTTT
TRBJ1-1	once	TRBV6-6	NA	CASSYSHRVGEAFF	TGTGCCAGCAGTTACTCACACAGGGTCGGTGAAGCTTTCTTT
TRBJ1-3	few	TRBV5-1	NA	CASSQGNPGNTIYF	TGCGCCAGCTCCCAGGGAAACCCTGGAAACACCATATATTTT
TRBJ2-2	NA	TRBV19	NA	CASDQGSGELFF	TGTGCCAGTGACCAGGGGTCCGGGGAGCTGTTTTTT
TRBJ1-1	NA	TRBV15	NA	CATSRDYPPGLGTEAFF	TGTGCCACCAGCAGAGATTACCCCCCAGGGCTGGGAACTGAAGCTTTCTTT
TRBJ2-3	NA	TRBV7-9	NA	CASSPGQGLDTQYF	TGTGCCAGCAGCCCCGGGCAGGGGTTAGATACGCAGTATTTT
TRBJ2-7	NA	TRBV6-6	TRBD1	CASSRSGQGARDEQYF	TGTGCCAGCAGTAGGTCGGGACAGGGGGCGCGGGACGAGCAGTACTTC
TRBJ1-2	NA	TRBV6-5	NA	CASSYSSTENYGYTF	TGTGCCAGCAGTTACTCCTCGACAGAGAACTATGGCTACACCTTC
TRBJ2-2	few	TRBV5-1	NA	CASSSTVTTGELFF	TGCGCCAGCAGTAGTACGGTAACCACCGGGGAGCTGTTTTTT
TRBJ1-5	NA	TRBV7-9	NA	CASSLRQAQPQHF	TGTGCCAGCAGCCTGAGACAGGCACAGCCCCAGCATTTT
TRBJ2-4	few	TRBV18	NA	CASSPPGRTGIQYF	TGTGCCAGCTCACCCCCAGGGAGGACCGGCATTCAGTACTTC
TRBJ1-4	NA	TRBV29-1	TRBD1	CSVLTGRDEKLFF	TGCAGCGTTCTGACAGGGCGGGATGAAAAACTGTTTTTT
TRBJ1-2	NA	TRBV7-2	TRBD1	CASSSGQGYGYTF	TGTGCCAGCAGCTCAGGACAGGGGTATGGCTACACCTTC
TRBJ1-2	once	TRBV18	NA	CASSPSRDGYTF	TGTGCCAGCTCACCAAGTAGAGATGGCTACACCTTC
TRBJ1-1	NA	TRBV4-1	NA	CASSQAGSLNTEAFF	TGCGCCAGCAGCCAAGCGGGTTCACTGAACACTGAAGCTTTCTTT
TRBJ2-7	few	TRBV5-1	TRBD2	CASSPTGASGTYEQYF	TGCGCCAGCAGCCCGACGGGAGCTAGCGGGACCTACGAGCAGTACTTC
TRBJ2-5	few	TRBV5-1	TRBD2	CASSWETGRAAETQYF	TGCGCCAGCAGCTGGGAAACGGGGAGGGCCGCAGAGACCCAGTACTTC
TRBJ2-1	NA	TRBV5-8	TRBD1	CASSAQGIAISYNEQFF	TGTGCCAGCAGTGCACAGGGGATTGCGATCTCCTACAATGAGCAGTTCTTC
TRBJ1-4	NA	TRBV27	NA	CASSPMQNEKLFF	TGTGCCAGCAGTCCGATGCAGAATGAAAAACTGTTTTTT
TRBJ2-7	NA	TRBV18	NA	CASSPTGIYEQYF	TGTGCCAGCTCACCCACCGGGATTTACGAGCAGTACTTC
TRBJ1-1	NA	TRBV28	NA	CASSLWGQAFF	TGTGCCAGCAGTTTATGGGGGCAAGCTTTCTTT
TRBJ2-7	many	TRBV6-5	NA	CASSYSNRGSYEQYF	TGTGCCAGCAGTTACTCGAATAGGGGATCCTACGAGCAGTACTTC
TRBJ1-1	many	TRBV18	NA	CASSPESTEAFF	TGTGCCAGCTCTCCAGAGAGCACTGAAGCTTTCTTT
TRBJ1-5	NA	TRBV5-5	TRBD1	CASSRQGRVDQPQHF	TGCGCCAGCAGCCGACAGGGGAGGGTTGATCAGCCCCAGCATTTT
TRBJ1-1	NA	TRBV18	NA	CASSGTDLMNTEAFF	TGTGCCAGCTCAGGCACCGACTTGATGAACACTGAAGCTTTCTTT
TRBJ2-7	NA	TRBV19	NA	CASSRGVAWQQYF	TGTGCCAGTAGTAGGGGGGTAGCCTGGCAGCAGTACTTC
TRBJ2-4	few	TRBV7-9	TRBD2	CASSLALAAGGQGNIQYF	TGTGCCAGCAGCTTAGCTTTGGCAGCGGGGGGGCAAGGGAACATTCAGTACTTC
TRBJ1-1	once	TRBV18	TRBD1	CASSEDQGAEAFF	TGTGCCAGCTCCGAAGACCAGGGGGCTGAAGCTTTCTTT
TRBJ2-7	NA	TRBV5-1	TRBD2	CASSIASGGTYEQYF	TGCGCCAGCAGCATTGCTAGCGGGGGGACCTACGAGCAGTACTTC
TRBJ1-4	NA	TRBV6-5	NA	CASSPRGAKEEKLFF	TGTGCCAGCAGTCCCCGGGGGGCTAAGGAGGAAAAACTGTTTTTT
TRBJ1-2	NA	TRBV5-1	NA	CASSLDRERFGYTF	TGCGCCAGCAGCTTGGACAGGGAACGCTTTGGCTACACCTTC
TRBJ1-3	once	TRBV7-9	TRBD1	CASSPQGLSSGNTIYF	TGTGCCAGCAGCCCACAGGGGTTAAGCTCTGGAAACACCATATATTTT
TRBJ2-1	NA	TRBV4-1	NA	CPSSQAYLSGGNEQFF	TGCCCCAGCAGCCAAGCCTATCTATCCGGGGGCAATGAGCAGTTCTTC